Presented here are 3 T cell receptor beta chains from one specimen sequenced in a study of T cell responses to AZD1222 COVID-19 vaccine. TCRdb's copy holds only in-frame clones and misses some; the assay was immunoSEQ multiplex PCR. The data contain over 150,000 clones, less than 90% of them seen just once; the ten biggest clones take up 3.1%. The sequences come from peripheral blood, collected on day 0 of AZD1222 vaccination. The source is an adult in good health.

This rearrangement joins TRBV7-2 to TRBJ2-1; 7 bases are a match to TRBD2. The CDR3 consists of 14 residues. The V gene's germline CDR1 is SGHTA and CDR2 FQGNSA. With 4 bases clipped from V and 8 bases from J, the junction kept 8 bases outside the gene matches. For the CDR3, the DNA is TGTGCCAGCAGCTCAAGGACTAGTAGGGATGAGCAGTTCTTC. Translated: CASSSRTSRDEQFF.

The chain couples TRBV19 to TRBJ2-2, with a weak D call TRBD1 (5 bases). With 6 bases removed from V and 0 bases from J, the gap between germline ends came to 8 bases. The CDR3 covers 14 residues. Germline CDR1 reads LNHDA; CDR2 reads SQIVND (reference sequence). In nucleotides, the CDR3 is TGTGCCAGTAGGCCAGGGTCGAACACCGGGGAGCTGTTTTTT. Encoded protein: CASRPGSNTGELFF.

J is TRBJ2-5 and V is TRBV5-4, with D possibly called TRBD1 or TRBD2 (5 bases each). The V end lost 0 bases, the J end lost 5 bases, and 14 bases lay between the germline ends. The CDR3 covers 15 residues. Germline CDR1 SGHNT, CDR2 YYREEE (reference sequence). The CDR3 region has the DNA TGTGCCAGCAGCTTGGCCTTGAGGGGCGGGGAGACCCAGTACTTC. Translated, it gives CASSLALRGGETQYF.